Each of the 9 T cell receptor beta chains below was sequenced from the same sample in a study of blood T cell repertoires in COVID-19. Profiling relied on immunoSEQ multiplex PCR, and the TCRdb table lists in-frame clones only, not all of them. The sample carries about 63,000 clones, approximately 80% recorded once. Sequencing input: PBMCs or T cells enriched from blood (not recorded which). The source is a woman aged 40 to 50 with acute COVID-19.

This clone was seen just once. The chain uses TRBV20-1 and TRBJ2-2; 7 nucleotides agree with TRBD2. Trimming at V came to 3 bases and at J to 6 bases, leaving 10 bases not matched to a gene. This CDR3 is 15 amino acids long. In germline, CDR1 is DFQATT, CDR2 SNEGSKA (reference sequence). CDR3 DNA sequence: TGCAGTGCTAGTCGTCCAGCGGGGTTATCCGGGGAGCTGTTTTTT. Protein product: CSASRPAGLSGELFF.

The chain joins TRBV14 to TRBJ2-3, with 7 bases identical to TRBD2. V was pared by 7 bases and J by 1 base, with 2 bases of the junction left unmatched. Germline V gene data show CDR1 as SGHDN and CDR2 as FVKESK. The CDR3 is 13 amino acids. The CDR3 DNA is TGTGCCAGCACTCGGGGGGGCACAGATACGCAGTATTTT. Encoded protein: CASTRGGTDTQYF.

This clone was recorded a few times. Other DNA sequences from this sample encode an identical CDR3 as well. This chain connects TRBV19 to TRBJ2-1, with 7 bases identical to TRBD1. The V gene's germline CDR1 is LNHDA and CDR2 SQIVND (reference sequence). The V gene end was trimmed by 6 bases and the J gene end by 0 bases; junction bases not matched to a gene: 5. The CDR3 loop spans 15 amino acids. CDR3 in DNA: TGTGCCAGTAGCCCGGACAGGAGCTCCTACAATGAGCAGTTCTTC. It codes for CASSPDRSSYNEQFF. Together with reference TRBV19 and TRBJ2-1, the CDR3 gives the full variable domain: DGGITQSPKYLFRKEGQNVTLSCEQNLNHDAMYWYRQDPGQGLRLIYYSQIVNDFQKGDIAEGYSVSREKKESFPLTVTSAQKNPTAFYLCASSPDRSSYNEQFFGPGTRLTVL.

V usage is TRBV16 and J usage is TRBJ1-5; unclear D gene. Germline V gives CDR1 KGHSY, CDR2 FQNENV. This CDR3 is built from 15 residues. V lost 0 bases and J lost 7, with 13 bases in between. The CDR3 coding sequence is TGTGCCAGCAGCCAATCTGTCCCAGCGGACCAGCCCCAGCATTTT. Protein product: CASSQSVPADQPQHF.

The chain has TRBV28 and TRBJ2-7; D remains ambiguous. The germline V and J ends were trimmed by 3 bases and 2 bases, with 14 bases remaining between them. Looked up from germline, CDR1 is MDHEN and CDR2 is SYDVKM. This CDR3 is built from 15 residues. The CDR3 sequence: CASSFSSVPPYEQYF. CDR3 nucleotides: TGTGCCAGCAGTTTCTCTTCGGTCCCACCCTACGAGCAGTACTTC.

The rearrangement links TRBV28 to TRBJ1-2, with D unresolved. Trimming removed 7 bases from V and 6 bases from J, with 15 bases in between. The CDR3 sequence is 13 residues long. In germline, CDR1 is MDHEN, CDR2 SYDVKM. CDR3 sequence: CASNLSQNHGYTF. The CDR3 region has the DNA TGTGCCAGCAACCTTTCCCAGAATCATGGCTACACCTTC.

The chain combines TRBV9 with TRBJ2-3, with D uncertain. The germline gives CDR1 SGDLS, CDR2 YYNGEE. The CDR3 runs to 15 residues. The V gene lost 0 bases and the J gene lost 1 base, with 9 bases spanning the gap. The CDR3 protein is CASSVEPIRTDTQYF. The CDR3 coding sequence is TGTGCCAGCAGCGTAGAGCCTATCCGCACAGATACGCAGTATTTT.

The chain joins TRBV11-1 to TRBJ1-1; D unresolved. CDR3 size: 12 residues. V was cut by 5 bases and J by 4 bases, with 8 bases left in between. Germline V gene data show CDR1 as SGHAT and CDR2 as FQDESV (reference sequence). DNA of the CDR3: TGTGCCAGCAGCCAAAGCCCCACTGAAGCTTTCTTT. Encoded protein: CASSQSPTEAFF.

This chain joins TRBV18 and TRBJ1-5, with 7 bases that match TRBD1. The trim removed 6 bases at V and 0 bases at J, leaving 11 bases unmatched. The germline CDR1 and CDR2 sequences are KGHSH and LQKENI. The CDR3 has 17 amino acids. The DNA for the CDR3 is TGTGCCAGCTCCATACAAGAGACAGGGTATAGCAATCAGCCCCAGCATTTT. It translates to CASSIQETGYSNQPQHF.